This TCR beta chain derives from a study of blood T cell repertoires in COVID-19. Study-level background: COVID-19 samples, acute and convalescent, were from the United States, Italy and Spain. Sources were T cells, B-cell-depleted T cells, or PBMCs; the material itself was cDNA or gDNA.

In the source study's methods: Amplified reference gene primers provided the basis for estimating nucleated cell counts. Sequenced by immunoSEQ multiplex PCR; TCRdb stores in-frame clones only, minus some. The D gene and trimming were derived from the DNA, and the V and J assignments and clone size from that table. Seen here are around 170,000 clones, 83% observed once, and the top ten hold around 6.1%. Germline CDR1 and CDR2: SEHNR and FQNEAQ (reference sequence). V gave up 5 bases and J gave up 3 bases, with 11 bases separating them. The CDR3 sequence is 14 residues long. V usage is TRBV7-9 and J usage is TRBJ2-1; D is uncertain. The TCR was taken from a woman aged 40 to 50 with acute or convalescent COVID-19. What was sequenced was peripheral blood. CDR3 region: CASSPNQVYNEQFF. The CDR3 DNA reads as TGTGCCAGCAGCCCTAACCAGGTCTACAATGAGCAGTTCTTC.